This passage covers 18 T cell receptor beta chains from one sample sequenced in a study of blood T cells in healthy people across ages. With a J-beta primer mix and a sample-barcoded 5' primer, a second PCR ran about 6 to 11 cycles. In TCRdb, the 5' RACE reads were re-called with MiXCR into one record per CDR3 protein. The repertoire holds about 840,000 distinct CDR3 sequences, with almost 30% as singletons. A further study also used this sample, focusing on T cells of mothers and their children.

Sequencing was carried out using blood. Receptors originate from a woman in her thirties or forties in good health.

As for this clonotype: The junction shows a germline mismatch at one end, possibly a read error. The V call is TRBV20-1, the J call TRBJ1-5; 7 nucleotides agree with TRBD1. The length of the CDR3 is 18 residues. CDR1 DFQATT and CDR2 SNEGSKA come from the germline V gene (reference sequence). In DNA, the CDR3 is TGCAGAGCTAGAACGGGACAGCAGAACTATATTAGCAATCAGCCCCAGCATTTT. This translates into CRARTGQQNYISNQPQHF.

This clonotype has a count of ten or more. The rearrangement joins TRBV20-1 to TRBJ2-7; 8 nucleotides agree with TRBD1. The CDR3 covers 15 residues. Trimming cost V 0 bases and J 11 bases; bases outside gene matches: 15. Germline CDR1 and CDR2: DFQATT and SNEGSKA (reference sequence). This chain's CDR3 is CSARDSEGQASSEYF. In DNA form, the CDR3 reads TGCAGTGCTAGAGATTCGGAGGGACAGGCCTCATCAGAGTACTTC.

A few counts support this clonotype. The V call is TRBV7-2, the J call TRBJ1-6; weak D call: TRBD1 (5 bases). Trimming removed 4 bases from V and 14 bases from J, with 18 bases in between. CDR3 size: 14 residues. Germline CDR1 is SGHTA and CDR2 is FQGNSA. CDR3 amino acids: CASSSRREDSSLHF. The CDR3 coding sequence is TGTGCCAGCAGCTCCCGCAGGGAGGACTCATCCCTCCACTTT.

The chain has TRBV5-1 and TRBJ2-1; 7 bases fit TRBD2. Per germline, CDR1 SGHRS and CDR2 YFSETQ. The CDR3 totals 15 residues. The V segment lost 6 bases and the J segment 8 bases; nucleotides outside the gene matches: 14. Written as DNA, the CDR3 is TGCGCCAGCACATGGGACCGGGACCTAGCGGATGAGCAGTTCTTC. This codes for CASTWDRDLADEQFF.

The chain uses TRBV29-1 and TRBJ1-4, with a possible D match to TRBD1 (5 bases). The CDR3 loop spans 15 amino acids. Germline V gene lookup returns CDR1 SQVTM and CDR2 ANQGSEA. The CDR3 bases are TGCGGCATTGAAACGTTTGCTGGGACGACAGAAAAACTGTTTTTT. As protein: CGIETFAGTTEKLFF.

The chain uses TRBV10-3 and TRBJ2-7; D not certain. Per germline, CDR1 ENHRY and CDR2 SYGVKD. Trimming took 6 bases from V and 4 from J, leaving 16 bases between them. The CDR3 runs 14 residues. The DNA of the CDR3 is TGTGCCATCAGGGATGAGAACGGCTGGTACGAGCAGTACTTC. This gives the protein CAIRDENGWYEQYF.

The chain uses TRBV7-6 and TRBJ1-1, with D uncertain. The CDR3 loop spans 13 amino acids. Trimming took off 4 bases at V and 4 bases at J, with 10 bases between the two ends. CDR1 and CDR2 from the germline V gene are SGHVS and FNYEAQ. The CDR3 loop reads CASSSGRGTEAFF. CDR3 DNA: TGTGCCAGCAGCTCCGGACGGGGCACTGAAGCTTTCTTT.

The chain employs TRBV20-1 and TRBJ2-7; D gene ambiguous. Germline-derived CDR1 and CDR2 are DFQATT and SNEGSKA (reference sequence). The CDR3 has 11 residues. V lost 1 base and J 8 bases, leaving 9 bases between the germline ends. This CDR3 is CSARAGPQQYF. The CDR3 DNA reads as TGCAGTGCTAGAGCCGGGCCGCAGCAGTACTTC.

This clonotype was observed at least ten times. This chain links TRBV6-5 with TRBJ2-7; D possibly corresponds to TRBD1 (6 bases). The CDR3 is made up of 15 amino acids. Germline CDR1 reads MNHEY; CDR2 reads SVGAGI. The V gene lost 0 bases and the J gene lost 7 bases, with 16 bases spanning the gap. CDR3 amino acids: CASSYSTQGRREQYF. Written as DNA, the CDR3 is TGTGCCAGCAGTTACTCGACGCAGGGGCGGCGGGAGCAGTACTTC.

This clonotype appeared once. The CDR3 bases are TGTGCCAGCAGCGTGTTTTCTTCAGGGGGGCAGGAGACCCAGTACTTC. Its protein is CASSVFSSGGQETQYF. The rearrangement joins TRBV9 to TRBJ2-5; weak D call: TRBD1 (7 bases). Deletions cut 2 bases from V and 5 bases from J, with 19 bases between. The CDR3 sequence is 16 residues long. Germline values: CDR1 SGDLS, CDR2 YYNGEE. The full variable domain, rest sourced from reference TRBV9 and TRBJ2-5, is DSGVTQTPKHLITATGQRVTLRCSPRSGDLSVYWYQQSLDQGLQFLIQYYNGEERAKGNILERFSAQQFPDLHSELNLSSLELGDSALYFCASSVFSSGGQETQYFGPGTRLLVL.

This clonotype was picked up a small number of times. The V gene is TRBV7-2, the J gene TRBJ2-2, with D maybe TRBD2 (5 bases). Trimming pared 6 bases from V and 6 bases from J, leaving 11 bases between. Germline CDR1 reads SGHTA; CDR2 reads FQGNSA. The CDR3 consists of 13 residues. The CDR3 nucleotides read TGTGCCAGCAGTTCGGGGTGGCCCGGGGAGCTGTTTTTT. Translated: CASSSGWPGELFF. Filled out from reference TRBV7-2 and TRBJ2-2, the complete variable domain reads GAGVSQSPSNKVTEKGKDVELRCDPISGHTALYWYRQSLGQGLEFLIYFQGNSAPDKSGLPSDRFSAERTGGSVSTLTIQRTQQEDSAVYLCASSSGWPGELFFGEGSRLTVL.

In this sample, this clonotype turned up a few times. The CDR3 DNA follows: TGTGCCAGCAGTTTGGGGCGCTCCTATAATTCACCCCTCCACTTT. Its protein is CASSLGRSYNSPLHF. This chain uses TRBV12-3 or TRBV12-4 with TRBJ1-6; tentative D call: TRBD1 (5 bases). Trimming removed 3 bases at V and 0 bases at J, with 6 bases between. The CDR3 spans 15 residues.

As concerns this clonotype: The junction does not match germline at one end; this may be a read error. The chain joins TRBV29-1 to TRBJ1-2; 10 positions match TRBD1. The germline V gene encodes CDR1 SQVTM and CDR2 ANQGSEA. The CDR3 extends over 14 amino acids. In nucleotides, the CDR3 is TGCAGCGTAGAAGGACAGGGGGCTAACTATGGCTACACCTTC. This codes for CSVEGQGANYGYTF. Full variable domain (outside the CDR3, taken from reference TRBV29-1 and TRBJ1-2): SAVISQKPSRDICQRGTSLTIQCQVDSQVTMMFWYRQQPGQSLTLIATANQGSEATYESGFVIDKFPISRPNLTFSTLTVSNMSPEDSSIYLCSVEGQGANYGYTFGSGTRLTVV.

As for this clonotype: A much larger clone is a single base away; this may be a read error. The chain employs TRBV4-1 and TRBJ2-7, with 7 bases that match TRBD2. From germline, CDR1 is MGHRA and CDR2 YSYEKL. This CDR3 has 15 residues. Unmatched junction bases numbered 10, after V lost 1 base and J lost 7 bases. The CDR3: CASSQVAGPYNEQYF. The DNA of the CDR3 is TGCGCCAGCAGCCAAGTAGCGGGCCCCTACAATGAGCAGTACTTC.

The J gene is TRBJ2-1, the V gene TRBV7-2; 10 positions agree with TRBD2. Trimming cost V 2 bases and J 2 bases; bases outside gene matches: 3. CDR1 is SGHTA, CDR2 FQGNSA, per germline. The CDR3 is made up of 16 amino acids. The CDR3 nucleotides are TGTGCCAGCAGCTTATGGCTAGCGGGGGCCTACAATGAGCAGTTCTTC. This gives the protein CASSLWLAGAYNEQFF.

V gene TRBV20-1 combines with J gene TRBJ2-1; 9 bases line up with TRBD2. CDR1 and CDR2 from the germline V gene are DFQATT and SNEGSKA (reference sequence). The CDR3 covers 16 residues. J was trimmed by 6 bases and V by 3 bases; bases with no gene match: 12. The CDR3 DNA follows: TGCAGTGCTAGTGGCCCGGGACTAGCCGCCCTCAATGAGCAGTTCTTC. Its translation: CSASGPGLAALNEQFF.

The gene calls are TRBV6-5 and TRBJ2-7, with D maybe TRBD1 (6 bases). The J call could be wrong; TRBJ2-5 is a better fit for the DNA end. The CDR3 loop spans 14 amino acids. Germline assignment: CDR1 MNHEY and CDR2 SVGAGI. CDR3 protein: CASRIGTNRETQYF. CDR3 coding DNA: TGTGCCAGCAGGATCGGGACAAATCGGGAGACCCAGTACTTC.

This rearrangement joins TRBV6-2 or TRBV6-3 to TRBJ1-5; 8 bases line up with TRBD1. The V gene end was trimmed by 6 bases and the J gene end by 4 bases; junction bases not matched to a gene: 5. CDR1 is MNHEY, CDR2 SVGEGT, per germline. This CDR3 spans 14 amino acids. The CDR3 DNA reads as TGTGCCAGCAGCAAACAGGGGGTGAATCAGCCCCAGCATTTT. This gives the protein CASSKQGVNQPQHF.